This TCR beta chain was documented in a study of T cells in Graves' hyperthyroidism and ophthalmopathy. Using RNA transcripts as the source, TCR beta CDR3 regions were amplified. With the HTBI primer set, the TCR CDR3 went through a first round of RT-PCR. TCRdb itself ran the multiplex PCR reads through MiXCR, one entry per CDR3 protein. This sample carries hundreds of thousands of distinct CDR3 sequences, approximately 15% of them seen once, and the ten largest clones take less than 3.5%. Germline loops: CDR1 SGHRS, CDR2 YFSETQ. V lost 2 bases to trimming and J lost 0 bases, with 14 bases between them. CDR3 length: 16 residues.

The chain links TRBV5-1 to TRBJ1-1, with a weak D call TRBD1 (5 bases). The clonotype comes from a woman in her 40s with Graves' ophthalmopathy. Sequencing was done on a sample of blood. The CDR3 protein is CASSFGGIGMNTEAFF. In nucleotides, the CDR3 is TGCGCCAGCAGCTTCGGGGGAATCGGGATGAACACTGAAGCTTTCTTT.